A single T cell receptor (beta chain) is shown here with its context. This entry comes from a study of regulatory T cells in long-lasting Graves disease. The time point: newly diagnosed GD, antithyroid drugs for less than 3 months. The authors made the TCR library using RNA they extracted from PBMCs. The V and J ends lost 4 bases and 11 bases, in that order; junction bases with no gene match: 10. The CDR3 contains 13 residues. CDR1 is SGHNT and CDR2 is YYREEE in the germline V gene (reference sequence). Arm-PCR of CDR3 regions and iRepertoire HTBI primers were the basis on which TCR beta libraries were built. Each CDR3 protein gets one entry after TCRdb re-called the multiplex PCR reads with MiXCR. The sample gives around 450,000 distinct CDR3 sequences, roughly 15% of which show up once; roughly 7.7% is in the top ten. The sample also formed part of further work on T cells in Graves' hyperthyroidism and ophthalmopathy.

The rearrangement uses TRBV5-4 and TRBJ1-1; 8 positions match TRBD1. The sequencing used peripheral blood mononuclear cells (PBMCs), collected at new diagnosis, from a patient treated with antithyroid drugs. The clonotype was recovered from a woman aged 40 to 50 with Graves disease. CDR3 protein: CASSPQDRAYAFF. Written as DNA, the CDR3 is TGTGCCAGCAGCCCCCAGGACAGGGCGTACGCTTTCTTT.